The clone carrying this T cell receptor beta chain has just one count. Clones were read by immunoSEQ multiplex PCR, and TCRdb kept only the in-frame ones, dropping some. The table records 55,000 to 75,000 clones, around 87% of them present only once. The V gene's germline CDR1 is SGHDT and CDR2 YYEEEE. J was trimmed by 2 bases and V by 4 bases; bases with no gene match: 17. The CDR3 totals 19 residues. The data were taken from a study of Tregs in tolerant kidney transplant recipients. Related graft donors supplied nonmyeloablative bone marrow transplants, and mixed chimerism was transient. Unstimulated Tregs (CD4+CD25+CD127-) and CD4+CD25- non-Tregs were sorted from PBMCs.

The sequencing used CD4+ T cells from blood (PBMCs), collected 6 months after the transplant. The genes are TRBV5-6 and TRBJ2-3; 9 bases align to TRBD2. The TCR originated in a human patient who received a combined kidney and bone marrow transplant. Some T cells may arise from the graft donor. CDR3 in amino acids: CASSEPMRGGPSHTDTQYF. CDR3 DNA: TGTGCCAGCAGCGAGCCGATGCGGGGGGGTCCTTCACACACAGATACGCAGTATTTT.